A single sample is the source of the 8 T cell receptor beta chains below, sequenced in a study of control samples from healthy donors and cancer patients. The table came from immunoSEQ multiplex PCR; TCRdb's copy has only in-frame clones and leaves some out. The profile covers approximately 150,000 clones, with 92% appearing a single time and roughly 0.7% taken by the ten largest. Sequencing used blood. The receptor set was obtained from a woman aged 25-40 years in good health.

V is TRBV30 and J is TRBJ2-3, with 12 bases aligning to TRBD2. The CDR3 runs 14 residues. Germline V lookup: CDR1 GTSNPN, CDR2 SVGIG (reference sequence). Unmatched junction bases numbered 0, after V lost 1 base and J lost 4 bases. CDR3 DNA: TGTGCCTGGAGTGGACTAGCGGGAGCAGATACGCAGTATTTT. It yields the protein CAWSGLAGADTQYF.

Note on this clone: Mismatch with germline at one junction end may stem from a read error. For the CDR3, the DNA is TGTGCCGGCAGTGCAGACAGCCTGAACACTGAAGCTTTCTTT. It encodes CAGSADSLNTEAFF. The J gene is TRBJ1-1, the V gene TRBV28, with D possibly matching TRBD1 (5 bases). The CDR3 has 14 residues. In germline, CDR1 is MDHEN, CDR2 SYDVKM.

The V call is TRBV6-7, the J call TRBJ2-3; TRBD2 might be the D (6 bases). TRBV6-7 is annotated as an ORF whose role is uncertain. The V gene lost 2 bases and the J gene lost 6 bases, with 15 bases spanning the gap. This CDR3 has 15 residues. CDR3 DNA sequence: TGTGCCAGCAGTTACCCCTCCCGGGGGTTTGATACGCAGTATTTT. It translates to CASSYPSRGFDTQYF.

This sequence joins TRBV19 and TRBJ1-1; D is unclear. V gave up 7 bases and J gave up 1 base, with 13 bases separating them. This CDR3 contains 14 residues. Germline-derived CDR1 and CDR2 are LNHDA and SQIVND (reference sequence). The CDR3 region has the DNA TGTGCCAGTAATGGGCAGGCCGGGAACACTGAAGCTTTCTTT. Amino acids: CASNGQAGNTEAFF.

This chain connects TRBV7-3 to TRBJ2-1; 14 nucleotides match TRBD2. CDR3 length: 17 amino acids. V shed 6 bases and J 10 bases; nucleotides not matched to a gene: 14. The V gene's germline CDR1 is SGHTA and CDR2 FQGTGA. CDR3 sequence reads: CASSPTAGTSGSGEQFF. The CDR3 nucleotides are TGTGCCAGCAGTCCAACAGCGGGGACTAGCGGGAGCGGGGAGCAGTTCTTC.

V usage is TRBV7-9 and J usage is TRBJ2-1; 11 bases are shared with TRBD2. V dropped 3 bases and J dropped 12; count of bases not matched to a gene: 4. This CDR3 spans 13 amino acids. In germline, CDR1 is SEHNR, CDR2 FQNEAQ (reference sequence). Written as DNA, the CDR3 is TGTGCCAGCAGCTTGGATAGCGGGAGGGGGCAGTTCTTC. Translation gives CASSLDSGRGQFF.

V usage is TRBV20-1 and J usage is TRBJ2-5, with 8 bases fitting TRBD1. Germline CDR1 and CDR2: DFQATT and SNEGSKA (reference sequence). The ends lost 7 bases at V and 5 bases at J; junction bases unmatched: 9. This CDR3 is built from 13 residues. The chain's CDR3 is CSVSQGAAETQYF. CDR3 coding DNA: TGCAGTGTTAGTCAGGGGGCTGCGGAGACCCAGTACTTC.

The chain employs TRBV5-1 and TRBJ2-7, with 8 nucleotides matching TRBD2. The CDR3 is 15 residues long. J was trimmed by 0 bases and V by 4 bases; bases with no gene match: 6. Germline-derived CDR1 and CDR2 are SGHRS and YFSETQ. The CDR3 sequence: CASSPLAGSSYEQYF. Written as DNA, the CDR3 is TGCGCCAGCAGCCCCTTAGCGGGATCCTCCTACGAGCAGTACTTC.